This passage covers 17 T cell receptor beta chains from one sample sequenced in a study of T-cell memory formation after mild COVID-19. TCRdb recomputed calls from the 5' RACE reads with MiXCR, one row per CDR3 protein. The sample yields around 530,000 distinct CDR3 sequences, about a fifth seen once. What was sequenced was PBMCs or a T cell subset sorted from them (not recorded which). Receptors originate from an adult woman who had mild COVID-19 (a few samples of this study predate the infection). Cell type and time point are not known.

The J gene is TRBJ2-5, the V gene TRBV7-2, with 13 bases identical to TRBD2. The CDR3 has 15 amino acids. Germline V gene data show CDR1 as SGHTA and CDR2 as FQGNSA. With V trimmed by 5 bases and J by 5 bases, 5 bases remained unmatched. Written as DNA, the CDR3 is TGTGCCAGCAGCACCGGACTAGCGGGGGAGGAGACCCAGTACTTC. Its protein is CASSTGLAGEETQYF.

This chain joins TRBV9 and TRBJ2-1; 7 bases line up with TRBD1. V was clipped by 3 bases and J by 4 bases; unmatched bases: 7. Germline CDR1 and CDR2: SGDLS and YYNGEE. The CDR3 has 15 residues. The CDR3 DNA reads as TGTGCCAGCAGCGGGGGACAGATACCTTACAATGAGCAGTTCTTC. It yields the protein CASSGGQIPYNEQFF.

Only a few counts were recorded for this clonotype. The chain is built from TRBV3-1 and TRBJ2-7, with 10 bases fitting TRBD1. The CDR3 is made up of 16 amino acids. Germline-derived CDR1 and CDR2 are LGHDT and YNNKEL (reference sequence). The junction had 7 bases not matched to a gene; V was cut back by 2 bases and J by 3 bases. The CDR3 region is CASSQSPGTGDYEQYF. The CDR3 coding sequence is TGTGCCAGCAGCCAAAGCCCCGGGACAGGGGACTACGAGCAGTACTTC.

J is TRBJ1-2 and V is TRBV18, with no clear D. CDR1 KGHSH and CDR2 LQKENI come from the germline V gene. V was clipped by 3 bases and J by 7 bases, with 21 bases between them. The CDR3 is 16 amino acids. The CDR3: CASSPPNGPGRSGYTF. The CDR3 DNA reads as TGTGCCAGCTCACCCCCTAACGGGCCCGGGAGGAGTGGCTACACCTTC. Looking up the rest from reference TRBV18 and TRBJ1-2 gives the full variable domain: NAGVMQNPRHLVRRRGQEARLRCSPMKGHSHVYWYRQLPEEGLKFMVYLQKENIIDESGMPKERFSAEFPKEGPSILRIQQVVRGDSAAYFCASSPPNGPGRSGYTFGSGTRLTVV.

The chain carries TRBV13 and TRBJ1-4; a possible D gene is TRBD1 (5 bases). Trimming shortened V by 2 bases and J by 5 bases, and 15 bases separated the two germline ends. Germline CDR1 is PRHDT and CDR2 is FYEKMQ (reference sequence). The CDR3 is 16 residues long. The CDR3 sequence is CASSLSPWQGNEKLFF. In nucleotides, the CDR3 is TGTGCCAGCAGCTTATCACCTTGGCAGGGCAATGAAAAACTGTTTTTT.

The sample holds a few counts of this clonotype. The chain links TRBV6-6 to TRBJ1-3; D uncertain. Germline loops: CDR1 MNHNY, CDR2 SVGAGI (reference sequence). Trimming took 0 bases from V and 2 from J, leaving 14 bases between them. The length of the CDR3 is 17 residues. This CDR3 reads CASSYSSVREPGNTIYF. The CDR3 DNA follows: TGTGCCAGCAGTTACTCAAGCGTCCGGGAACCTGGAAACACCATATATTTT.

V is TRBV29-1 and J is TRBJ1-2, with no clear D. The CDR3 is 12 residues long. V was clipped by 8 bases and J by 7 bases, with 17 bases between them. The V gene's germline CDR1 is SQVTM and CDR2 ANQGSEA. The CDR3 here is CSLGDNRGGYTF. In nucleotides, the CDR3 is TGCAGCCTGGGCGACAACCGCGGTGGCTACACCTTC.

CDR3 sequence reads: CASSLAVRGNTEAFF. CDR3 nucleotide sequence: TGTGCCAGCAGCTTAGCGGTCCGGGGGAACACTGAAGCTTTCTTT. This chain connects TRBV7-2 to TRBJ1-1; the D is unclear. The CDR3 runs 15 residues. Germline V lookup: CDR1 SGHTA, CDR2 FQGNSA. Trimming stripped 0 bases from V and 1 base from J, with 9 bases between.

This clonotype turned up a few times. Here the CDR3 DNA reads TGTGCCAGCACCCCAGCGGGAGGGGAGGGAGATACGCAGTATTTT. It codes for CASTPAGGEGDTQYF. The V gene is TRBV28, the J gene TRBJ2-3, with 10 nucleotides matching TRBD2. The germline V gene encodes CDR1 MDHEN and CDR2 SYDVKM. This CDR3 comprises 15 residues. V lost 7 bases to trimming and J lost 5 bases; unmatched junction nucleotides: 9. The variable domain in full, completed from reference TRBV28 and TRBJ2-3, reads DVKVTQSSRYLVKRTGEKVFLECVQDMDHENMFWYRQDPGLGLRLIYFSYDVKMKEKGDIPEGYSVSREKKERFSLILESASTNQTSMYLCASTPAGGEGDTQYFGPGTRLTVL.

This clonotype was recorded a few times. The chain has TRBV20-1 and TRBJ2-7; D possibly uses TRBD1 or TRBD2 (6 bases each). The CDR3 totals 14 residues. Germline V gene data show CDR1 as DFQATT and CDR2 as SNEGSKA (reference sequence). V was trimmed by 2 bases and J by 5 bases, leaving 16 bases between them. DNA for the CDR3: TGCAGTGCTAGACCCGGGGGCAGGGGTGACGAGCAGTACTTC. Translation gives CSARPGGRGDEQYF.

V usage is TRBV15 and J usage is TRBJ2-5; TRBD1 might be the D (6 bases). From germline, CDR1 is LNHNV and CDR2 YYDKDF (reference sequence). V lost 0 bases to trimming and J lost 4 bases, with 18 bases between them. This CDR3 is 17 amino acids long. CDR3 coding DNA: TGTGCCACCAGCAGAGATCTTGGGGGCACTACTGCAGAGACCCAGTACTTC. Protein product: CATSRDLGGTTAETQYF. The whole variable domain, remainder taken from reference TRBV15 and TRBJ2-5, is DAMVIQNPRYQVTQFGKPVTLSCSQTLNHNVMYWYQQKSSQAPKLLFHYYDKDFNNEADTPDNFQSRRPNTSFCFLDIRSPGLGDTAMYLCATSRDLGGTTAETQYFGPGTRLLVL.

The rearrangement joins TRBV7-3 to TRBJ1-2, with D hard to call. V dropped 2 bases and J dropped 8 bases, with 12 bases sitting between them. CDR3 length equals 13 residues. Germline CDR1 SGHTA, CDR2 FQGTGA. DNA of the CDR3: TGTGCCAGCAGCTTATGGCCACTCGAAGGCTACACCTTC. Its translation: CASSLWPLEGYTF.

The chain links TRBV11-3 to TRBJ1-1; a possible D gene is TRBD1 (6 bases). Germline CDR1 is SGHNT and CDR2 is YENEEA. V lost 5 bases, J lost 1 base, and 14 bases lay in between. The CDR3 runs to 15 residues. Here the CDR3 DNA reads TGTGCCAGCAGCCTCCTCGGGGGCGGGAACACTGAAGCTTTCTTT. Its protein is CASSLLGGGNTEAFF.

The V call is TRBV6-1, the J call TRBJ2-7, with TRBD2 matching 13 bases. Germline V gene sequence: CDR1 MNHNS, CDR2 SASEGT. This CDR3 is built from 16 residues. Losses at the gene ends were 8 bases for V and 2 bases for J; bases not matched to a gene: 9. The CDR3 DNA sequence: TGTGCCAGCGAGGAACTAGCGGGAGGGCGAACCTACGAGCAGTACTTC. Translated: CASEELAGGRTYEQYF.

This clonotype was counted only a few times. The chain couples TRBV12-3 or TRBV12-4 to TRBJ2-1; D may be TRBD2 (5 bases). The CDR3 contains 16 residues. Trimming removed 4 bases from V and 9 bases from J, with 22 bases in between. CDR3 nucleotides: TGTGCCAGCAGTTCTACCCCGGCTAGCTGGGGTGGTGAGCAGTTCTTC. Amino acid sequence: CASSSTPASWGGEQFF.

There are a few counts of this clonotype. The chain recombines TRBV5-1 with TRBJ2-7; 9 positions match TRBD1. Germline values: CDR1 SGHRS, CDR2 YFSETQ. V was clipped by 0 bases and J by 5 bases; unmatched bases: 6. The CDR3 length is 15 residues. As DNA, the CDR3 is TGCGCCAGCAGCTTGGTGGGACAGGGCAACAACGAGCAGTACTTC. Translating gives CASSLVGQGNNEQYF.

This clonotype was picked up a small number of times. The V and J genes are TRBV5-1 and TRBJ2-5, with TRBD1 identical over 7 bases. The V and J ends lost 4 bases and 1 base, in that order; junction bases with no gene match: 10. CDR3 length: 16 amino acids. From germline, CDR1 is SGHRS and CDR2 YFSETQ. The DNA for the CDR3 is TGCGCCAGCAGCCAAGACAGGGTGGATACCCAAGAGACCCAGTACTTC. The encoded protein is CASSQDRVDTQETQYF.